Listed below are T cell receptor beta chains from one sample, sequenced in a study of T cells in Graves' hyperthyroidism and ophthalmopathy. In TCRdb, the multiplex PCR reads were re-called with MiXCR into one record per CDR3 protein. The table lists hundreds of thousands of distinct CDR3 sequences, roughly 46% of them singletons. Specimen: peripheral blood or thyroid tissue (not recorded which). Every receptor here comes from a woman between 18 and 30 years old with Graves' hyperthyroidism. Both conserved end residues are part of each CDR3. Fields, in order: D gene, clone size, V gene, CDR3 length, J gene, CDR3 protein, CDR3 DNA. The D gene is left open where the match is weak. Not every row has a clone size; where given, it reads once, few, many or a size class.

NA	NA	TRBV5-1	12	TRBJ2-7	CASRDTAYEQYF	TGCGCCAGCAGGGACACCGCCTACGAGCAGTACTTC
NA	many	TRBV12-3/TRBV12-4	12	TRBJ1-1	CASSYHGTEAFF	TGTGCCAGCAGTTACCATGGCACTGAAGCTTTCTTT
NA	NA	TRBV19	15	TRBJ1-5	CASSIDRWVRQPQHF	TGTGCCAGTAGTATTGACAGGTGGGTCAGACAGCCCCAGCATTTT
TRBD2	NA	TRBV5-1	15	TRBJ2-7	CASRRLADTPYEQYF	TGCGCCAGCAGGCGACTAGCGGACACCCCCTACGAGCAGTACTTC
TRBD1	once	TRBV15	12	TRBJ2-5	CATKQGAQTQYF	TGTGCCACGAAACAGGGGGCGCAGACCCAGTACTTC
TRBD1	few	TRBV20-1	12	TRBJ2-5	CSARTGEETQYF	TGCAGTGCTCGGACAGGGGAAGAGACCCAGTACTTC
NA	few	TRBV5-1	18	TRBJ1-5	CASSLDRCLKFSNQPQHF	TGCGCCAGCAGCTTGGACAGGTGTTTGAAATTTAGCAATCAGCCCCAGCATTTT
NA	NA	TRBV7-9	14	TRBJ2-5	CASSSWDIQETQYF	TGTGCCAGCAGCTCTTGGGACATACAAGAGACCCAGTACTTC
NA	NA	TRBV29-1	11	TRBJ1-1	CSVSGEVEAFF	TGCAGCGTTTCAGGGGAGGTAGAAGCTTTCTTT
TRBD1	NA	TRBV18	14	TRBJ1-3	CASSPLGQVDTIYF	TGTGCCAGCTCACCATTGGGACAGGTGGACACCATATATTTT
TRBD1	many	TRBV7-9	14	TRBJ1-2	CASSPGQAQGGYTF	TGTGCCAGCAGCCCCGGACAGGCCCAGGGTGGCTACACCTTC
NA	NA	TRBV15	14	TRBJ1-1	CATSRYGQNTEAFF	TGTGCCACCAGCAGATATGGACAGAACACTGAAGCTTTCTTT
TRBD1	NA	TRBV27	15	TRBJ1-1	CASSKDRVENTEAFF	TGTGCCAGCAGTAAAGACAGGGTGGAGAACACTGAAGCTTTCTTT
TRBD1	NA	TRBV29-1	15	TRBJ1-5	CSVEVRGTGDQPQHF	TGCAGCGTTGAAGTTAGGGGGACAGGGGATCAGCCCCAGCATTTT
NA	NA	TRBV9	14	TRBJ2-5	CAGSLRAQVETQYF	TGTGCCGGCAGCCTTAGGGCGCAAGTAGAGACCCAGTACTTC
TRBD1	many	TRBV2	13	TRBJ1-2	CASSETGTYGYTF	TGTGCCAGCAGTGAGACAGGGACTTATGGCTACACCTTC
NA	NA	TRBV7-8	16	TRBJ1-4	CASSPTRGGYNEKLFF	TGTGCCAGCAGCCCGACGAGGGGCGGGTACAATGAAAAACTGTTTTTT
TRBD1	NA	TRBV24-1	16	TRBJ2-2	CATSDLPGQSTGELFF	TGTGCCACCAGTGATTTACCGGGACAGAGCACCGGGGAGCTGTTTTTT
TRBD2	NA	TRBV9	18	TRBJ2-7	CASSVGKEAGGETYEQYF	TGTGCCAGCAGCGTAGGGAAAGAGGCGGGAGGGGAAACCTACGAGCAGTACTTC
NA	once	TRBV29-1	14	TRBJ1-5	CSARDWGTNQPQHF	TGCAGTGCTAGAGATTGGGGTACCAATCAGCCCCAGCATTTT
NA	NA	TRBV7-2	14	TRBJ1-1	CASTRRSMNTEAFF	TGTGCCAGCACAAGACGGTCCATGAACACTGAAGCTTTCTTT
NA	few	TRBV7-8	17	TRBJ1-5	CASSIVTPTRGNQPQHF	TGTGCCAGTAGTATTGTGACTCCAACCCGTGGCAATCAGCCCCAGCATTTT
NA	NA	TRBV24-1	11	TRBJ1-1	CATDPGTMTFF	TGTGCCACCGACCCCGGGACAATGACTTTCTTT
TRBD2	few	TRBV7-9	16	TRBJ2-7	CASSFPGLAGFYEQYF	TGTGCCAGCAGCTTCCCGGGACTAGCGGGATTCTACGAGCAGTACTTC
TRBD2	many	TRBV5-1	15	TRBJ2-7	CASSWTSGSSYEQYF	TGTGCCAGCAGCTGGACTAGCGGAAGCTCCTACGAGCAGTACTTC
TRBD1	many	TRBV10-3	14	TRBJ1-1	CAISHRGSRTEAFF	TGTGCCATCAGCCACAGGGGTAGTAGGACTGAAGCTTTCTTT
NA	NA	TRBV29-1	12	TRBJ1-5	CAWSVQGQPQHF	TGTGCCTGGAGTGTACAGGGTCAGCCCCAGCATTTT
TRBD1	many	TRBV7-9	14	TRBJ1-3	CASSSGTGGNTIYF	TGTGCCAGCAGCTCGGGGACAGGCGGAAACACCATATATTTT
NA	NA	TRBV3-1	12	TRBJ1-1	CASPTGNTEAFF	TGTGCCAGTCCGACAGGGAACACTGAAGCTTTCTTT
NA	many	TRBV29-1	12	TRBJ2-5	CSATEYQETQYF	TGCAGCGCAACAGAGTACCAAGAGACCCAGTACTTC
TRBD2	NA	TRBV7-6	17	TRBJ2-7	CASIHGGLAGADYEQYF	TGTGCCAGCATCCACGGGGGACTAGCGGGAGCCGACTACGAGCAGTACTTC
NA	NA	TRBV2	15	TRBJ2-1	CARSETGDGYNEQFF	TGTGCCAGAAGTGAGACGGGGGATGGCTACAATGAGCAGTTCTTC
NA	few	TRBV2	9	TRBJ2-5	CARQETQYF	TGTGCCAGACAAGAGACCCAGTACTTC
NA	NA	TRBV20-1	16	TRBJ2-2	CSAIQQTVTNTGELFF	TGCAGTGCTATTCAACAGACAGTCACGAACACCGGGGAGCTGTTTTTT
NA	NA	TRBV19	16	TRBJ2-3	CASSIVQLTIGDTQYF	TGTGCCAGTAGTATAGTGCAGCTTACCATTGGAGATACGCAGTATTTT
NA	NA	TRBV24-1	15	TRBJ2-7	CATSDSPPGSYEQYF	TGTGCCACCAGTGATTCCCCCCCGGGCTCCTACGAGCAGTACTTC
NA	NA	TRBV7-8	17	TRBJ2-3	CASSLDRRATSTDTQYF	TGTGCCAGCAGCTTAGATCGCAGGGCCACTAGCACAGATACGCAGTATTTT
NA	many	TRBV15	14	TRBJ1-1	CATSRDDTGSEAFF	TGTGCCACCAGCAGAGACGACACAGGGTCTGAAGCTTTCTTT
TRBD1	NA	TRBV24-1	17	TRBJ1-5	CATSDLKGTGRDQPQHF	TGTGCCACCAGTGATTTGAAAGGGACAGGGCGTGATCAGCCCCAGCATTTT
NA	many	TRBV24-1	16	TRBJ2-2	CATSVAARSGAGELFF	TGTGCCACCAGTGTCGCAGCTAGGAGTGGGGCCGGGGAGCTGTTTTTT
NA	NA	TRBV7-3	13	TRBJ1-2	CASGAGWGNGYTF	TGTGCCAGCGGGGCGGGATGGGGGAATGGCTACACCTTC
NA	NA	TRBV20-1	13	TRBJ2-7	CSASLPWPYEQYF	TGCAGTGCTAGTCTACCCTGGCCCTACGAGCAGTACTTC
NA	NA	TRBV29-1	12	TRBJ1-5	CSGGPKGQPQHF	TGCAGCGGCGGGCCAAAGGGTCAGCCCCAGCATTTT
NA	NA	TRBV7-9	16	TRBJ2-6	CASTPSPGFGANVLTF	TGTGCCAGCACCCCCAGTCCAGGGTTTGGGGCCAACGTCCTGACTTTC
TRBD1	few	TRBV12-3/TRBV12-4	13	TRBJ1-1	CASTRDRTTEAFF	TGTGCCAGCACCCGGGACAGAACTACTGAAGCTTTCTTT
NA	once	TRBV5-1	15	TRBJ2-7	CASSQDSPTAYEQYF	TGCGCCAGCAGCCAAGATAGCCCGACGGCATACGAGCAGTACTTC
NA	NA	TRBV7-3	15	TRBJ2-7	CASSDIPGLVNEQYF	TGTGCCAGCAGCGACATACCAGGGCTAGTAAACGAGCAGTACTTC
TRBD1	NA	TRBV25-1	17	TRBJ1-4	CASSTWTGETTNEKLFF	TGTGCCAGCAGCACCTGGACAGGGGAAACAACTAATGAAAAACTGTTTTTT